This T cell receptor (beta chain) was recorded in a study of cytomegalovirus exposure and HLA in healthy donors. This CDR3 spans 13 amino acids. The V end was cut by 9 bases, the J end by 3 bases, with 14 bases between. Germline loops: CDR1 LNHDA, CDR2 SQIVND (reference sequence). General study points: Presence/absence analyses supposed approximately even sequencing depth among donors. For cytomegalovirus status, the classifier reportedly gave diagnoses with high specificity and sensitivity. In a later analysis, common viral pathogens appeared linked to several of the most significant clusters.

In the PCR, 60 Vbeta and 13 Jbeta primers were used. Here immunoSEQ multiplex PCR was the method, and the copy in TCRdb shows in-frame clones only, minus some. The sample has roughly 110,000 clones; 65% to 80% are singletons. Each donor was nominally healthy when sampled (though unrecorded immune exposures were likely). This clone was observed a few times. Its target is not known. The chain carries TRBV19 and TRBJ1-2; perhaps TRBD1 as D (5 bases). This TCR came from a male donor in good health and CMV-seropositive. Sample: PBMCs. The DNA of the CDR3 is TGTGCCAGCAGGATGGGGCAAGACTATGGCTACACCTTC. Protein sequence: CASRMGQDYGYTF.